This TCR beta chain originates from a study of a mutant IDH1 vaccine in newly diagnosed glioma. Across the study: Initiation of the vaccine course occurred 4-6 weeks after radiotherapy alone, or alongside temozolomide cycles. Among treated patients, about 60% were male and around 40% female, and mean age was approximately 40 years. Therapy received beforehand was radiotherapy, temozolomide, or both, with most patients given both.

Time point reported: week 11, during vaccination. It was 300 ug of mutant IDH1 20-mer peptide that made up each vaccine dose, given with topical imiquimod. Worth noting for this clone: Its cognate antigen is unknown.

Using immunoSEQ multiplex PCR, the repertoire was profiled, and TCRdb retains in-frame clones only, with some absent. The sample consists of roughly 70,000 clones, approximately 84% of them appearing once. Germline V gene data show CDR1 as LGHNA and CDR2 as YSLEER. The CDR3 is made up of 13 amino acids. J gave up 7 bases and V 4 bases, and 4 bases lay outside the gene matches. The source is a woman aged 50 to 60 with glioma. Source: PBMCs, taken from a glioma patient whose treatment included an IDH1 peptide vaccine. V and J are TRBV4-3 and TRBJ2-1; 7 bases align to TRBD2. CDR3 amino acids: CASSREGLNEQFF. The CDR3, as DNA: TGCGCCAGCAGCCGGGAGGGGTTGAATGAGCAGTTCTTC.